The 2 T cell receptor beta chains presented below share a single source sample, sequenced in a study of blood T cells in healthy people across ages (dated by TCRdb to between 2014 and 2017). Library generation was performed with 5' RACE. Sequencing was carried out with an Illumina HiSeq 2500. A second PCR of roughly 7 to 11 cycles was performed with a sample-barcoded 5' primer and a J-beta primer mix. TCRdb trimmed the raw reads at Q25, called clones with MiXCR and kept productive beta chains. Each entry merges the rows of one CDR3 protein and shows their most common DNA and genes. For this sample the table gives about 720,000 distinct CDR3 sequences, of which 22% were detected only once. The ten biggest clones cover about 22% of the sample. Sequencing was carried out using blood. The receptors were sampled from a man between 65 and 85 years old in good health.

This clonotype was seen a single time. The chain couples TRBV27 to TRBJ2-5; TRBD2 agrees at 10 bases. This CDR3 region has 15 residues. Germline values: CDR1 MNHEY, CDR2 SMNVEV (reference sequence). The V segment lost 5 bases and the J segment 5 bases; nucleotides outside the gene matches: 8. This CDR3 reads CASSILAGEGETQYF. Here the CDR3 DNA reads TGTGCCAGCAGTATCCTAGCGGGAGAAGGGGAGACCCAGTACTTC.

This clonotype was detected a few times. The V and J genes are TRBV7-8 and TRBJ2-1; D might be TRBD2 (5 bases). The CDR3 runs 18 residues. Trimming took 2 bases from V and 0 from J, leaving 17 bases between them. The V gene's germline CDR1 is SGHVS and CDR2 FQNEAQ. CDR3 residues: CASSLFHKAGSSYNEQFF. CDR3 nucleotides: TGTGCCAGCAGCTTATTCCACAAGGCGGGTAGCTCCTACAATGAGCAGTTCTTC. Filled out from reference TRBV7-8 and TRBJ2-1, the complete variable domain reads GAGVSQSPRYKVAKRGQDVALRCDPISGHVSLFWYQQALGQGPEFLTYFQNEAQLDKSGLPSDRFFAERPEGSVSTLKIQRTQQEDSAVYLCASSLFHKAGSSYNEQFFGPGTRLTVL.